The present entry profiles one T cell receptor (beta chain) with its context. This CDR3 region has 14 residues. Germline assignment: CDR1 SNHLY and CDR2 FYNNEI. V lost 7 bases to trimming and J lost 5 bases, with 17 bases between them. Data came from immunoSEQ multiplex PCR; TCRdb stores just in-frame clones and leaves some out. The sample gives some 76,000 clones, roughly nine tenths of which show up once; around 8% is in the top ten. This record belongs to a study of OX40 agonist ivuxolimab in advanced cancers. Study-wide background: The patients got ivuxolimab, which is an agonistic anti-OX40 (CD134) antibody. Patients undergoing dose escalation presented with hepatocellular carcinoma, melanoma, renal cell or head and neck cancer. Past anti-PD-1, anti-PD-L1 or anti-CTLA-4 therapy was accepted, and approximately 40% had received some.

The receptor comes from an adult with an advanced solid tumor such as melanoma, head and neck, liver or kidney cancer. This sequence joins TRBV2 and TRBJ1-1; D remains unclear. The sequences come from CD4+ or CD8+ T cells sorted from blood, collected in a trial of the OX40 agonist ivuxolimab. The CDR3 DNA follows: TGTGCCAGCATCCCGGGGATGGGTGGGACTGAAGCTTTCTTT. This translates into CASIPGMGGTEAFF.